These 16 T cell receptor beta chains came from one sample sequenced in a study of T cell changes during pregnancy in multiple sclerosis. Clones were read by immunoSEQ multiplex PCR, and TCRdb kept only the in-frame ones, dropping some. Of about 61,000 clones detected, 90% appear once; the ten largest clones hold 3.3%. Source: peripheral blood, taken in the first trimester of pregnancy. The origin of the receptors is a female donor in good health, enrolled as a control in a pregnancy study.

The chain uses TRBV4-2 and TRBJ2-1, with 12 bases fitting TRBD2. Per germline, CDR1 LGHNA and CDR2 YNFKEQ. The CDR3 has 15 amino acids. The J segment lost 10 bases and the V segment lost 4 bases, leaving 8 bases of the junction unmatched. CDR3 region: CASSPETSGRGEQFF. CDR3 coding DNA: TGTGCCAGCAGCCCTGAGACTAGCGGGAGAGGGGAGCAGTTCTTC.

The V gene is TRBV2, the J gene TRBJ2-2, with 11 nucleotides matching TRBD2. Germline values: CDR1 SNHLY, CDR2 FYNNEI. The CDR3 is made up of 15 amino acids. V trimming: 4 bases; J trimming: 4 bases; junction bases outside the gene matches: 2. The CDR3 DNA follows: TGTGCCAGCAGTGTCGGACTAGCGGGCACCGGGGAGCTGTTTTTT. This codes for CASSVGLAGTGELFF.

The chain joins TRBV6-1 to TRBJ1-5, with D uncertain. This CDR3 has 12 amino acids. The V gene's germline CDR1 is MNHNS and CDR2 SASEGT. Trimming removed 3 bases from V and 7 bases from J, with 7 bases in between. In DNA form, the CDR3 reads TGTGCCAGCAGTGAGATGGGCCAGCCCCAGCATTTT. This gives the protein CASSEMGQPQHF.

This clone has a handful of counts. The chain is built from TRBV13 and TRBJ1-5; no firm D call. The CDR3 consists of 12 residues. CDR1 is PRHDT and CDR2 is FYEKMQ in the germline V gene (reference sequence). The germline V and J ends were trimmed by 5 bases and 7 bases, with 9 bases remaining between them. The CDR3 is CASSAPGQPQHF. CDR3 DNA: TGTGCCAGCAGCGCCCCCGGGCAGCCCCAGCATTTT.

This chain connects TRBV19 to TRBJ1-5; D unresolved. V was shortened by 3 bases and J by 7 bases, with 13 bases between the two germline ends. The CDR3 has 14 residues. CDR1 and CDR2 (germline): LNHDA, SQIVND (reference sequence). The CDR3 sequence: CASSMIASGQPQHF. Here the CDR3 DNA reads TGTGCCAGTAGTATGATAGCCTCCGGCCAGCCCCAGCATTTT.

The chain links TRBV19 to TRBJ1-1, with a tentative D call TRBD1 (5 bases). Trimming removed 7 bases at V and 0 bases at J, with 9 bases between. This CDR3 spans 13 amino acids. CDR1 and CDR2 (germline): LNHDA, SQIVND (reference sequence). CDR3 sequence (DNA): TGTGCCAGTAATCCGGGGGTGAACACTGAAGCTTTCTTT. It translates to CASNPGVNTEAFF. The full variable domain, with the rest looked up from reference TRBV19 and TRBJ1-1, is DGGITQSPKYLFRKEGQNVTLSCEQNLNHDAMYWYRQDPGQGLRLIYYSQIVNDFQKGDIAEGYSVSREKKESFPLTVTSAQKNPTAFYLCASNPGVNTEAFFGQGTRLTVV.

The chain links TRBV11-2 to TRBJ2-2, with 11 bases that match TRBD2. V trimming: 1 base; J trimming: 6 bases; junction bases outside the gene matches: 1. CDR3 length: 15 residues. From germline, CDR1 is SGHAT and CDR2 FQNNGV. In DNA form, the CDR3 reads TGTGCCAGCAGCTTAGGTAGCGGGAGGGCCGGGGAGCTGTTTTTT. Translated, it gives CASSLGSGRAGELFF.

The rearrangement links TRBV29-1 to TRBJ2-1, with 11 bases aligning to TRBD1. CDR1 and CDR2 (germline): SQVTM, ANQGSEA. The CDR3 is 15 residues long. V lost 3 bases, J lost 7 bases, and 8 bases stayed unmatched. The CDR3: CSVDNGQGAVNEQFF. As DNA, the CDR3 is TGCAGCGTTGATAATGGACAGGGGGCGGTGAATGAGCAGTTCTTC.

The chain combines TRBV7-2 with TRBJ1-5; D is undetermined. The CDR3 sequence is 17 residues long. Trimming pared 2 bases from V and 1 base from J, leaving 15 bases between. Germline V gives CDR1 SGHTA, CDR2 FQGNSA. CDR3 in amino acids: CASSLTGISLSNQPQHF. The CDR3, as DNA: TGTGCCAGCAGCTTAACGGGGATCTCCCTGAGCAATCAGCCCCAGCATTTT.

The rearrangement joins TRBV27 to TRBJ2-3, with TRBD2 matching 7 bases. The CDR3 covers 15 residues. Germline loops: CDR1 MNHEY, CDR2 SMNVEV (reference sequence). With 2 bases clipped from V and 3 bases from J, the junction kept 5 bases outside the gene matches. The CDR3 DNA sequence: TGTGCCAGCAGTTTAGCGGGACTACTTACAGATACGCAGTATTTT. It encodes CASSLAGLLTDTQYF.

The rearrangement uses TRBV11-2 and TRBJ1-3; perhaps TRBD1 as D (6 bases). Per germline, CDR1 SGHAT and CDR2 FQNNGV. CDR3 length equals 15 residues. The V end lost 2 bases, the J end lost 1 base, and 9 bases lay between the germline ends. CDR3 region: CASSLYRASGNTIYF. CDR3 coding DNA: TGTGCCAGCAGCTTATACAGGGCTTCTGGAAACACCATATATTTT.

The chain has TRBV19 and TRBJ1-2, with a tentative D call TRBD1 (6 bases). The CDR3 runs to 14 residues. The germline CDR1 and CDR2 sequences are LNHDA and SQIVND (reference sequence). V was shortened by 4 bases and J by 4 bases, with 13 bases between the two germline ends. CDR3 DNA: TGTGCCAGTAGTACGGGGACATTTGGCTATGGCTACACCTTC. This encodes CASSTGTFGYGYTF.

This clone was seen only a few times. This rearrangement joins TRBV7-6 to TRBJ1-1; no firm D call. The CDR3 extends over 13 amino acids. V lost 1 base and J 7 bases, leaving 10 bases between the germline ends. CDR1 is SGHVS and CDR2 is FNYEAQ in the germline V gene. CDR3 sequence (DNA): TGTGCCAGCAGCTTAGTTCTTGGAGATGAAGCTTTCTTT. Amino acids: CASSLVLGDEAFF.

The chain joins TRBV30 to TRBJ2-5; perhaps TRBD1 as D (6 bases). Per germline, CDR1 GTSNPN and CDR2 SVGIG (reference sequence). This CDR3 has 13 amino acids. Trimming left V 3 bases short and J 5 bases short, with 13 bases between. The CDR3 coding sequence is TGTGCCTGGAGCCCAGGGGAGCCGGAGACCCAGTACTTC. It encodes CAWSPGEPETQYF.

The chain links TRBV4-2 to TRBJ1-2, with 8 nucleotides matching TRBD1. There are 15 residues in the CDR3. The V and J ends lost 2 bases and 6 bases, in that order; junction bases with no gene match: 8. Germline CDR1 LGHNA, CDR2 YNFKEQ. CDR3 region: CASSQSQGAIDGYTF. The CDR3 DNA reads TGTGCCAGCAGCCAATCGCAGGGGGCGATAGATGGCTACACCTTC.

A note on this clone: The identical CDR3 is also encoded by other nucleotide sequences in the sample. The V gene is TRBV29-1, the J gene TRBJ2-7; D gene uncertain. The CDR3 length is 13 residues. The V and J ends lost 6 bases and 6 bases respectively, with 18 bases between them. Germline V CDR1 and CDR2: SQVTM, ANQGSEA. CDR3 sequence reads: CSVTTPPKSEQYF. The CDR3 coding sequence is TGCAGCGTCACCACCCCACCCAAGAGCGAGCAGTACTTC.